This T cell receptor (beta chain) stems from a study of vaccination and CD4 T cells after COVID-19. Whole-study context: Each convalescent patient was PCR positive for SARS-CoV-2 on nasal swab; several cases were mild and one severe. Stimulation used overlapping spike peptides from SARS-CoV-2, HCoV-NL63, HCoV-OC43 and HCoV-229E.

Treatment indicated: roughly ten-day PBMC culture with coronavirus spike peptide pools or control peptides (ViraFEST assay). ViraFEST stimulated the growth of antigen-specific T cells using peptide pools and subsequently profiled their TCRs by sequencing. Recorded positive PCR dates fall between March and December 2020, preceding US Alpha, Beta and Delta variants. On this clonotype itself: What it binds is unknown.

Trimming took off 2 bases at V and 6 bases at J, with 11 bases between the two ends. Germline V gene sequence: CDR1 WNHNN, CDR2 SYGVQD (reference sequence). The CDR3 covers 14 residues. Sequenced with the Oncomine TCR Beta short-read assay was DNA taken from cultured CD4+ T cells. TCRdb reprocessed the PCR reads via MiXCR and lists one record per CDR3 protein. The table records 15,000 to 25,000 distinct CDR3 sequences, around 41% of them present only once. This sequence was found in a human donor with COVID-19. The chain carries TRBV10-1 and TRBJ2-1; D is unclear. Source material: cultured CD4+ T cells from blood. The CDR3 coding sequence is TGCGCCAGCAGTGAGCGTAGGGTTGGCAATGAGCAGTTCTTC. Its protein is CASSERRVGNEQFF.